These 11 T cell receptor beta chains were all obtained from the same sample, sequenced in a study of T cells in Graves' hyperthyroidism and ophthalmopathy (dated by TCRdb to about 2019). The library came from multiplex PCR. TCRdb names Illumina HiSeq 2000 as the instrument used. The TCR beta CDR3 regions were amplified from the RNA transcripts. A first-round RT-PCR of the TCR CDR3 used the HTBI primer set with the Qiagen OneStep RT-PCR kit. TCRdb took the public reads, trimmed them with fastp at Q25, ran MiXCR for clone calling and kept in-frame beta chains. Rows are combined by CDR3 protein, so each entry shows the most common genes and DNA. This sample has 250,000 to 350,000 distinct CDR3 sequences in its table, and 16% of those were observed once. 33% of the sample comes from the top ten. The sample taken for sequencing was blood. The receptors derive from a man aged 25 to 40 with Graves' hyperthyroidism.

This clonotype has ten or more counts. The V and J genes are TRBV28 and TRBJ2-3, with no clear D. From germline, CDR1 is MDHEN and CDR2 SYDVKM. V dropped 2 bases and J dropped 6 bases, with 6 bases sitting between them. The CDR3 has 12 amino acids. The CDR3 DNA reads as TGTGCCAGCAGTTTAAGGCAGGATACGCAGTATTTT. Its translation is CASSLRQDTQYF.

This clonotype was counted many times. The CDR3 nucleotides are TGTGCCAGCAGCTTAAGTTATAGCGGTTTTTTTGGCAATGAGCAGTTCTTC. Protein product: CASSLSYSGFFGNEQFF. The chain links TRBV11-2 to TRBJ2-1; the D gene is possibly TRBD2 (6 bases). V was trimmed by 2 bases and J by 6 bases, leaving 20 bases between them. The V gene's germline CDR1 is SGHAT and CDR2 FQNNGV. The CDR3 contains 17 residues. Full variable domain (remainder filled in from reference TRBV11-2 and TRBJ2-1): EAGVAQSPRYKIIEKRQSVAFWCNPISGHATLYWYQQILGQGPKLLIQFQNNGVVDDSQLPKDRFSAERLKGVDSTLKIQPAKLEDSAVYLCASSLSYSGFFGNEQFFGPGTRLTVL.

This clonotype was seen at least ten times. J is TRBJ1-1 and V is TRBV2; D ambiguous. CDR1 SNHLY and CDR2 FYNNEI come from the germline V gene. Trimming stripped 7 bases from V and 3 bases from J, with 12 bases between. The CDR3 runs to 13 residues. The CDR3 reads CASKAGGDTEAFF. CDR3 DNA sequence: TGTGCCAGCAAAGCTGGCGGGGACACTGAAGCTTTCTTT.

The gene calls are TRBV4-1 and TRBJ2-5, with D perhaps matching TRBD2 (6 bases). This CDR3 has 15 residues. V lost 0 bases to trimming and J lost 1 base, with 9 bases between them. Germline CDR1 reads MGHRA; CDR2 reads YSYEKL. CDR3 in amino acids: CASSQEGLLQETQYF. CDR3 in DNA: TGCGCCAGCAGCCAAGAGGGACTGCTCCAAGAGACCCAGTACTTC.

The sample holds many counts of this clonotype. The gene calls are TRBV6-1 and TRBJ1-6, with D perhaps TRBD1 (6 bases). V lost 5 bases and J lost 4, with 9 bases in between. CDR1 and CDR2 from the germline V gene are MNHNS and SASEGT. This CDR3 has 14 residues. CDR3 in amino acids: CASSWDTYNSPLHF. The CDR3 DNA reads TGTGCCAGCAGTTGGGACACTTATAATTCACCCCTCCACTTT.

The chain uses TRBV5-5 and TRBJ1-2, with no clear D. The CDR3 runs 15 residues. V was shortened by 4 bases and J by 8 bases, with 21 bases between the two germline ends. Per the germline V gene, CDR1 is SGHKS and CDR2 is YYEKEE (reference sequence). The DNA of the CDR3 is TGTGCCAGCAGCCTTGTCCCGGGCCACCCTCAAGGCTACACCTTC. Translation gives CASSLVPGHPQGYTF.

This clonotype was found many times. The chain's CDR3 is CASSPSGTSGRAVSGELFF. CDR3 DNA: TGTGCCAGCAGCCCTAGCGGGACTAGCGGGAGGGCCGTGAGCGGGGAGCTGTTTTTT. This sequence joins TRBV7-2 and TRBJ2-2, with 16 bases that match TRBD2. The junction had 13 bases not matched to a gene; V was cut back by 5 bases and J by 7 bases. The CDR3 is 19 amino acids. Looked up from germline, CDR1 is SGHTA and CDR2 is FQGNSA.

This clonotype showed up just a few times. CDR3: CASSFRGYGYTF. For the CDR3, the DNA is TGCGCCAGCAGCTTCCGGGGCTATGGCTACACCTTC. J is TRBJ1-2 and V is TRBV5-1; no reliable D call. CDR1 is SGHRS, CDR2 YFSETQ, per germline. V lost 2 bases, J lost 4 bases, and 6 bases lay in between. CDR3 size: 12 residues.

This clonotype was detected many times. The chain links TRBV18 to TRBJ2-4; either TRBD1 or TRBD2 may supply D (5 bases each). The V end was cut by 3 bases, the J end by 6 bases, with 12 bases between. The CDR3 length is 14 residues. Looked up from germline, CDR1 is KGHSH and CDR2 is LQKENI. Here the CDR3 DNA reads TGTGCCAGCTCACCCGGGGACCGAGGAAACATTCAGTACTTC. Protein sequence: CASSPGDRGNIQYF.

The V gene is TRBV10-3, the J gene TRBJ2-1, with 8 bases matching TRBD1. The CDR3 runs 12 residues. The germline V gene encodes CDR1 ENHRY and CDR2 SYGVKD. Germline trimming cut 0 bases from V and 15 bases from J; bases unmatched to any gene: 4. The CDR3 DNA reads TGTGCCATCAGTGAGTCGGACAGGGAGGCGTTCTTC. It codes for CAISESDREAFF.

This clonotype occurred many times. The V and J genes are TRBV7-9 and TRBJ2-5; 9 nucleotides line up with TRBD1. This CDR3 spans 15 amino acids. Germline trimming cut 2 bases from V and 3 bases from J; bases unmatched to any gene: 4. In germline, CDR1 is SEHNR, CDR2 FQNEAQ (reference sequence). CDR3 sequence: CASSLSGDREETQYF. The DNA of the CDR3 is TGTGCCAGCAGCTTATCCGGGGACAGGGAAGAGACCCAGTACTTC.